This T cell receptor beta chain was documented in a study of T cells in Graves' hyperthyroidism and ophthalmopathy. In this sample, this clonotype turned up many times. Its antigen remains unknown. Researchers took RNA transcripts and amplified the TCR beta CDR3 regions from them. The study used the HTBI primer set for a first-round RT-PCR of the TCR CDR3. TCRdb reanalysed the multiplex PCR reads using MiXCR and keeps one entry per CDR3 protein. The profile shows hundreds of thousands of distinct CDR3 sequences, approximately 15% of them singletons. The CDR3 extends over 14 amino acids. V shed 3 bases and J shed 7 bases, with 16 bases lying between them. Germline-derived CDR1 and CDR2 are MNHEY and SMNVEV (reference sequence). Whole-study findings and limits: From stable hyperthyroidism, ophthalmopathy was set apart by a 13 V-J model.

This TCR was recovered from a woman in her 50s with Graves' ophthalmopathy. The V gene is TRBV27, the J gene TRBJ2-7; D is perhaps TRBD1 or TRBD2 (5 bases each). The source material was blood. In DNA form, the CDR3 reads TGTGCCAGCAGTTTTGGGGCGGGTCGAGGGGAGCAGTACTTC. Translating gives CASSFGAGRGEQYF.